This T cell receptor (beta chain) was recovered during a study of T cells in Graves' hyperthyroidism and ophthalmopathy. Researchers amplified the TCR beta CDR3 regions from RNA transcripts. Researchers ran a first-round RT-PCR on the TCR CDR3 using the HTBI primer set. TCRdb called the multiplex PCR reads again in MiXCR, with one record for every CDR3 protein. Altogether around 620,000 distinct CDR3 sequences are present, about 17% being singletons, with the ten largest covering around 4%. Absent ophthalmopathy progression within 18 months defined stable Graves' hyperthyroidism. Fresh 10 ml peripheral blood yielded PBMCs. The CDR3 length is 13 residues. Germline CDR1 reads PRHDT; CDR2 reads FYEKMQ (reference sequence). V was shortened by 4 bases and J by 8 bases, with 9 bases between the two germline ends.

Sample: blood. The TCR was taken from a woman in her twenties or thirties with Graves' hyperthyroidism. This chain uses TRBV13 with TRBJ1-6, with D uncertain. The CDR3 protein is CASSSNQYSPLHF. The CDR3 region has the DNA TGTGCCAGCAGCTCCAATCAGTATTCACCCCTCCACTTT. The entire variable domain, with the rest obtained from reference TRBV13 and TRBJ1-6, is as follows: AAGVIQSPRHLIKEKRETATLKCYPIPRHDTVYWYQQGPGQDPQFLISFYEKMQSDKGSIPDRFSAQQFSDYHSELNMSSLELGDSALYFCASSSNQYSPLHFGNGTRLTVT.